These 17 T cell receptor beta chains were sequenced from one sample in a study of T cell changes during pregnancy in multiple sclerosis. Sequencing was performed with immunoSEQ multiplex PCR; in TCRdb, only in-frame clones are kept and a portion is missing. The data show tens of thousands of clones, 94% seen once. The sequences come from CD4+ T cells from peripheral blood mononuclear cells, collected in the second trimester of pregnancy. The receptors were gathered from a female donor with multiple sclerosis, enrolled in a pregnancy study.

This chain uses TRBV5-4 with TRBJ2-5; D is unresolved. The CDR3 has 12 amino acids. Germline CDR1 reads SGHNT; CDR2 reads YYREEE (reference sequence). The germline V and J ends were trimmed by 7 bases and 2 bases, with 9 bases remaining between them. The DNA for the CDR3 is TGTGCCAGCCAGACTCCGCAAGAGACCCAGTACTTC. Translation: CASQTPQETQYF. Complete variable domain (other parts from reference TRBV5-4 and TRBJ2-5): ETGVTQSPTHLIKTRGQQVTLRCSSQSGHNTVSWYQQALGQGPQFIFQYYREEENGRGNFPPRFSGLQFPNYSSELNVNALELDDSALYLCASQTPQETQYFGPGTRLLVL.

The rearrangement joins TRBV5-1 to TRBJ2-2; D is uncertain. V was pared by 1 base and J by 3 bases, with 10 bases between. The CDR3 extends over 15 amino acids. The germline V gene encodes CDR1 SGHRS and CDR2 YFSETQ. The CDR3 coding sequence is TGCGCCAGCAGCTTGTTGTCGAGTTACACCGGGGAGCTGTTTTTT. The encoded protein is CASSLLSSYTGELFF.

This chain links TRBV7-8 with TRBJ1-5; D gene uncertain. The CDR3 covers 14 residues. Germline V CDR1 and CDR2: SGHVS, FQNEAQ. V was cut by 3 bases and J by 1 base, with 7 bases left in between. CDR3 sequence reads: CASSFFVSNQPQHF. In DNA, the CDR3 is TGTGCCAGCAGCTTTTTCGTGAGCAATCAGCCCCAGCATTTT.

Only one count was recorded for this clone. The gene calls are TRBV6-1 and TRBJ1-2, with D unclear. The germline CDR1 and CDR2 sequences are MNHNS and SASEGT. The ends were cut back, 5 bases at V and 8 bases at J, with 9 bases in the middle. The CDR3 contains 11 residues. CDR3 in DNA: TGTGCCAGCAGTTACGGGGTGGGCTACACCTTC. Amino acid sequence: CASSYGVGYTF.

The chain combines TRBV7-9 with TRBJ2-5, with D possibly matching TRBD2 (6 bases). In germline, CDR1 is SEHNR, CDR2 FQNEAQ (reference sequence). Between the trimmed V and J ends, which lost 6 bases and 5 bases, there was a span of 25 bases. The CDR3 is 17 amino acids. In nucleotides, the CDR3 is TGTGCCAGCAGAAGCGGATTGGTGTTTTCGGGGGTGGAGACCCAGTACTTC. This codes for CASRSGLVFSGVETQYF. Full variable domain (rest looked up from reference TRBV7-9 and TRBJ2-5): DTGVSQNPRHKITKRGQNVTFRCDPISEHNRLYWYRQTLGQGPEFLTYFQNEAQLEKSRLLSDRFSAERPKGSFSTLEIQRTEQGDSAMYLCASRSGLVFSGVETQYFGPGTRLLVL.

The V gene is TRBV27, the J gene TRBJ1-6; TRBD1 is a possible D gene (5 bases). The CDR3 runs 17 residues. Between the trimmed V and J ends, which lost 1 base and 4 bases, there was a span of 14 bases. Germline CDR1 and CDR2: MNHEY and SMNVEV (reference sequence). CDR3 region: CASSLLGGGGYNSPLHF. The CDR3 DNA sequence: TGTGCCAGCAGTTTATTGGGTGGGGGGGGGTATAATTCACCCCTCCACTTT.

The rearrangement links TRBV4-3 to TRBJ2-3; weak D call: TRBD1 (5 bases). The CDR3 runs to 15 residues. From germline, CDR1 is LGHNA and CDR2 YSLEER. V was shortened by 4 bases and J by 2 bases, with 13 bases between the two germline ends. Written as DNA, the CDR3 is TGCGCCAGCAGCCCAAGACAGCAGTCCACAGATACGCAGTATTTT. Encoded protein: CASSPRQQSTDTQYF.

The chain has TRBV7-2 and TRBJ2-7; D remains unclear. CDR3 length: 15 amino acids. Looked up from germline, CDR1 is SGHTA and CDR2 is FQGNSA. Trimming left V 1 base short and J 0 bases short, with 10 bases between. CDR3 coding DNA: TGTGCCAGCAGCTTAGTTCAGGCCTTCTCCTACGAGCAGTACTTC. This sequence encodes CASSLVQAFSYEQYF. The full variable domain, with the rest looked up from reference TRBV7-2 and TRBJ2-7, is GAGVSQSPSNKVTEKGKDVELRCDPISGHTALYWYRQSLGQGLEFLIYFQGNSAPDKSGLPSDRFSAERTGGSVSTLTIQRTQQEDSAVYLCASSLVQAFSYEQYFGPGTRLTVT.

The gene calls are TRBV23-1 and TRBJ1-5; a weak D match, TRBD1 (6 bases). TRBV23-1 is filed as an ORF, its function uncertain. V lost 1 base and J 6 bases, leaving 19 bases between the germline ends. The CDR3 sequence is 17 residues long. The CDR3 loop reads CASSQWGSRDKGQPQHF. In DNA form, the CDR3 reads TGCGCCAGCAGTCAATGGGGTTCTCGGGACAAGGGTCAGCCCCAGCATTTT.

This clone is a singleton in its sample. This chain links TRBV6-5 with TRBJ2-5; D perhaps matches TRBD1 (6 bases). V was cut by 8 bases and J by 5 bases, with 9 bases left in between. Germline assignment: CDR1 MNHEY and CDR2 SVGAGI. This CDR3 has 11 residues. DNA for the CDR3: TGTGCCAGCTCCCAGGGGGAGACCCAGTACTTC. As protein: CASSQGETQYF.

The V and J genes are TRBV7-2 and TRBJ1-3, with no clear D. The CDR3 spans 16 residues. The V gene lost 2 bases and the J gene lost 4 bases, with 15 bases spanning the gap. CDR1 is SGHTA and CDR2 is FQGNSA in the germline V gene. The CDR3 loop reads CASSLLGRAGGNTIYF. Written as DNA, the CDR3 is TGTGCCAGCAGCTTACTAGGGCGGGCCGGGGGAAACACCATATATTTT.

V usage is TRBV29-1 and J usage is TRBJ2-3; maybe TRBD2 (7 bases). With 3 bases removed from V and 1 base from J, the gap between germline ends came to 8 bases. CDR3 length: 13 residues. Germline loops: CDR1 SQVTM, CDR2 ANQGSEA. The CDR3 region has the DNA TGCAGCGTTGAGGGGGGGCGCACAGATACGCAGTATTTT. The encoded protein is CSVEGGRTDTQYF.

This clone was counted at least ten times. CDR3 amino acids: CASSFGTRNYEQYF. DNA of the CDR3: TGTGCCAGCAGCTTTGGGACAAGGAACTACGAGCAGTACTTC. The chain carries TRBV7-2 and TRBJ2-7, with D perhaps TRBD1 (6 bases). The length of the CDR3 is 14 residues. Germline assignment: CDR1 SGHTA and CDR2 FQGNSA. V was clipped by 3 bases and J by 3 bases, with 12 bases between them.

The chain is built from TRBV11-2 and TRBJ2-3; 11 positions match TRBD2. This CDR3 spans 15 amino acids. Germline-derived CDR1 and CDR2 are SGHAT and FQNNGV. With 3 bases clipped from V and 6 bases from J, the junction kept 5 bases outside the gene matches. CDR3 residues: CASSFSGGAGDTQYF. CDR3 DNA: TGTGCCAGCAGCTTTAGCGGGGGGGCAGGGGATACGCAGTATTTT.

The chain has TRBV7-2 and TRBJ2-1; 10 bases fit TRBD2. There are 17 residues in the CDR3. V dropped 1 base and J dropped 4; count of bases not matched to a gene: 7. Germline values: CDR1 SGHTA, CDR2 FQGNSA. CDR3: CASSLVASGGRYNEQFF. The CDR3, as DNA: TGTGCCAGCAGCTTAGTGGCTAGCGGGGGTAGATACAATGAGCAGTTCTTC.

This clone was detected a few times. This chain joins TRBV30 and TRBJ2-7; no firm D call. The length of the CDR3 is 13 residues. Germline-derived CDR1 and CDR2 are GTSNPN and SVGIG (reference sequence). Trimming stripped 4 bases from V and 12 bases from J, with 22 bases between. CDR3 nucleotides: TGTGCCTGGACCTACCCGCAGGAAGGTAGACGGTACTTC. It is translated as CAWTYPQEGRRYF.

The rearrangement uses TRBV18 and TRBJ2-5; 8 bases agree with TRBD2. Germline assignment: CDR1 KGHSH and CDR2 LQKENI. V shed 2 bases and J 5 bases; nucleotides not matched to a gene: 7. The CDR3 runs to 15 residues. DNA of the CDR3: TGTGCCAGCTCACCATCCGGGAGGGGTTGGGAGACCCAGTACTTC. Translation gives CASSPSGRGWETQYF.